Listed below are T cell receptor beta chains from one sample, sequenced in a study of T cells after yellow fever vaccination. TCRdb recomputed calls from the 5' RACE reads with MiXCR, one row per CDR3 protein. The table has 200,000 to 300,000 distinct CDR3 sequences, over 10% seen once. Sequencing used CD4+ T cells sorted from PBMCs, obtained 45 days after the yellow fever booster vaccination. The source of these receptors is a man aged 25-45 years who received the YFV17D yellow fever vaccine. The CDR3 runs from the conserved cysteine through the conserved F or W. The order of the fields is CDR3 DNA, CDR3 protein, J gene, V gene, clone size, D gene. A D gene is named only where the DNA matches it firmly. Where a row states a size, it is once, few, many or the class of an expanded clone; other rows omit it.

TGCAGTGCTTCCGGACTAGCGGGGACCTACAATGAGCAGTTCTTC	CSASGLAGTYNEQFF	TRBJ2-1	TRBV20-1	few	TRBD2
TGCAGCGTGGCCGGGACTAGCGGGAGGAGCGTCTACAATGAGCAGTTCTTC	CSVAGTSGRSVYNEQFF	TRBJ2-1	TRBV29-1	many	TRBD2
TGTGCCAGCAGCTTAGTAACTAGCGGGGGTGGGTATACGGAGCAGTACTTC	CASSLVTSGGGYTEQYF	TRBJ2-7	TRBV7-2	-	TRBD2
TGTGCCAGCAGCGCCCGGGACAGAGCGAGGTACGAGCAGTACTTC	CASSARDRARYEQYF	TRBJ2-7	TRBV7-2	-	TRBD1
TGTGCCAGCAGCCCGCAGGTGAGGTACACTGAAGCTTTCTTT	CASSPQVRYTEAFF	TRBJ1-1	TRBV5-6	few	-
TGTGCCATCAGCGGGACAGGGGTGCAGCCCCAGCATTTT	CAISGTGVQPQHF	TRBJ1-5	TRBV10-3	-	TRBD1
TGCGCCAGCACCAGGACCCGCAGTGAGCAGTTCTTC	CASTRTRSEQFF	TRBJ2-1	TRBV10-2	few	-
TGTGCCAGCAGCCAAGTTTATCAGGCCACTTACGAGCAGTACTTC	CASSQVYQATYEQYF	TRBJ2-7	TRBV3-1	-	-
TGCGCCAGCACCTTACAGGGGGGCACCGGGGAGCTGTTTTTT	CASTLQGGTGELFF	TRBJ2-2	TRBV5-1	-	TRBD1
TGTGCCAGCAGCCGGACAGGTGCCTCCTACGAGCAGTACTTC	CASSRTGASYEQYF	TRBJ2-7	TRBV6-1	-	TRBD1
TGCAGTGTCATGCGCGGACCCGTAACAGATACGCAGTATTTT	CSVMRGPVTDTQYF	TRBJ2-3	TRBV20-1	-	-
TGCGCCAGCAGCTTGGTACTAGCGGGAGGGCCTAGCACAGATACGCAGTATTTT	CASSLVLAGGPSTDTQYF	TRBJ2-3	TRBV5-1	-	TRBD2
TGCAGTGCTAGAGTGGCAGTAGTATACTACGAGCAGTACTTC	CSARVAVVYYEQYF	TRBJ2-7	TRBV20-1	few	-
TGTGCCAGCAGTCAGGGACGGTTCAATCAGCCCCAGCATTTT	CASSQGRFNQPQHF	TRBJ1-5	TRBV12-3/TRBV12-4	few	-
TGTGCCATCAGTGAGGGACGCGAAAAAGAGACCCAGTACTTC	CAISEGREKETQYF	TRBJ2-5	TRBV10-3	few	-
TGTGCCAGCAGCCAAACCGGGGAGCTGTTTTTT	CASSQTGELFF	TRBJ2-2	TRBV14	many	-
TGTGCCACCAGCAAACTAGCGCTGAACACCGGGGAGCTGTTTTTT	CATSKLALNTGELFF	TRBJ2-2	TRBV15	few	TRBD2
TGCAGCGCACGCGACAGGGTACGGGACGAGCAGTACTTC	CSARDRVRDEQYF	TRBJ2-7	TRBV29-1	few	TRBD1
TGCGCCAGCAGCTTGACCGGACAGGGGTCTGGGGCCAACGTCCTGACTTTC	CASSLTGQGSGANVLTF	TRBJ2-6	TRBV5-1	few	TRBD1
TGCAGCGGTACAGGGGGAGAACACTACGAGCAGTACTTC	CSGTGGEHYEQYF	TRBJ2-7	TRBV29-1	-	TRBD1
TGCAGTGCTCGCAAGGGGCGCGTATTAGGACAGCCCCAGCATTTT	CSARKGRVLGQPQHF	TRBJ1-5	TRBV20-1	many	-
TGTGCCAGCACTATGGGGCCCTACAATGAGCAGTTCTTC	CASTMGPYNEQFF	TRBJ2-1	TRBV12-3/TRBV12-4	-	-
TGTGCCAGCAGCCCCGTTCGGGCAGCTAACTATGGCTACACCTTC	CASSPVRAANYGYTF	TRBJ1-2	TRBV7-2	few	-
TGTGCCAGCAGCGCTGGGGGGCCGGGACTAGCGGGAATCACTGAGCAGTTCTTC	CASSAGGPGLAGITEQFF	TRBJ2-1	TRBV5-6	few	TRBD2
TGTGCCAGCAGTGTCCAGGGGGGGACCTATGGCTACAGCTTC	CASSVQGGTYGYSF	TRBJ1-2	TRBV6-1	-	TRBD1
TGTGCCAGCAGTTACTCGAAAGGGTCCAGCTATGGCTACACCTTC	CASSYSKGSSYGYTF	TRBJ1-2	TRBV6-5	-	-
TGTGCCAGCTCCCCCATACAGGGGTACAATGAGCAGTTCTTC	CASSPIQGYNEQFF	TRBJ2-1	TRBV27	-	TRBD1
TGTGCCAGCAACTTGGGCGGGTCGGCAGATACGCAGTATTTT	CASNLGGSADTQYF	TRBJ2-3	TRBV7-2	-	-
TGCAGTGCCGGGACTAGCGGGAGATACGAGCAGTACTTC	CSAGTSGRYEQYF	TRBJ2-7	TRBV20-1	-	TRBD2
TGTGCCAGCAGCCAAGCCGGAGCGAGCTACAATGAGCAGTTCTTC	CASSQAGASYNEQFF	TRBJ2-1	TRBV3-1	few	-
TGCGCCAGCAGCCAAGATTGGGGGTCCGGGGAGCTGTTTTTT	CASSQDWGSGELFF	TRBJ2-2	TRBV4-3	few	-
TGTGCCAGCAGCTCTCTGATTTCCGGGACCCCTCTTAACTATGGCTACACCTTC	CASSSLISGTPLNYGYTF	TRBJ1-2	TRBV7-6	many	-
TGTGCCAGCAGCCAAGAAGGAGCGGCCGCCTACAATGAGCAGTTCTTC	CASSQEGAAAYNEQFF	TRBJ2-1	TRBV14	-	-
TGCGCCAGCAGCTTAAGGCAAACGGATACGCAGTATTTT	CASSLRQTDTQYF	TRBJ2-3	TRBV5-1	-	-
TGCGCCAGCAGCCAGGCCCCCGGGACTAGCGGGACCAGCTCCTACAATGAGCAGTTCTTC	CASSQAPGTSGTSSYNEQFF	TRBJ2-1	TRBV4-3	few	TRBD2
TGCAGTGCTGTACGGACAGGCGCACTGCAGTTCTTC	CSAVRTGALQFF	TRBJ2-1	TRBV20-1	many	TRBD1
TGCAGTGCTAGAGATCCCACTAGCGGGAGCACCGGGGAGCTGTTTTTT	CSARDPTSGSTGELFF	TRBJ2-2	TRBV20-1	-	TRBD2
TGCGCCAGCAGCTTGGTACTAGCGGACAATGAGCAGTTCTTC	CASSLVLADNEQFF	TRBJ2-1	TRBV5-1	few	TRBD2
TGTGCCAGCTATCCGGGACAGATCTGTCAACCCTACGAGCAGTACTTC	CASYPGQICQPYEQYF	TRBJ2-7	TRBV6-4	-	TRBD1
TGCATCGGAGGGACAGGGGGCAGCTATGGCTACACCTTC	CIGGTGGSYGYTF	TRBJ1-2	TRBV29-1	-	TRBD1
TGTGCCAGCAGTTCCCGTGGGCTAGCGGGAGGGGCAGATACGCAGTATTTT	CASSSRGLAGGADTQYF	TRBJ2-3	TRBV6-5	few	TRBD2
TGCAGTGCTATCGGGCCGCTAAGCACAGATACGCAGTATTTT	CSAIGPLSTDTQYF	TRBJ2-3	TRBV20-1	many	-
TGCGCCAGCAGCCAAGATGCAGGGCCAGGCCGAAACTCCTACAATGAGCAGTTCTTC	CASSQDAGPGRNSYNEQFF	TRBJ2-1	TRBV4-3	-	-
TGTGCCAGCAGTTCCACAGGGATTGGAGGCTACACCTTC	CASSSTGIGGYTF	TRBJ1-2	TRBV6-2/TRBV6-3	few	-
TGCAGTGCTAGCGACAGGGCCCCAGAGCCCCAGCATTTT	CSASDRAPEPQHF	TRBJ1-5	TRBV20-1	-	TRBD1
TGTGCCAGTAGATCAGCGGGAGTATCAGAGACCCAGTACTTC	CASRSAGVSETQYF	TRBJ2-5	TRBV19	-	TRBD2
TGCAGTGCTAGTAGGCCACCGGACTACGAGCAGTACTTC	CSASRPPDYEQYF	TRBJ2-7	TRBV20-1	few	-
TGTGCCAGCAGTCCCACTGGGGGTTCGGCAGATACGCAGTATTTT	CASSPTGGSADTQYF	TRBJ2-3	TRBV12-3/TRBV12-4	-	-